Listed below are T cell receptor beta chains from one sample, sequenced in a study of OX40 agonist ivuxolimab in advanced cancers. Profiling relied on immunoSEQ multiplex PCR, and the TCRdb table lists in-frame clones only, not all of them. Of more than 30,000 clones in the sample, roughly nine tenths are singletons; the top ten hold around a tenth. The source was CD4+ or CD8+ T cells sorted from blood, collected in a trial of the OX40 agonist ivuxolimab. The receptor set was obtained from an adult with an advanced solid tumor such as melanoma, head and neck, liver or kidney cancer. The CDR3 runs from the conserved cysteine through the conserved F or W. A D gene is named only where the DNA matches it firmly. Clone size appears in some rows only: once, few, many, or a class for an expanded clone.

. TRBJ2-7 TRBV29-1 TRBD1 CSVEEGTGVNEQYF TGCAGCGTTGAAGAGGGGACAGGGGTCAACGAGCAGTACTTC
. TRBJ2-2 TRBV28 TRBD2 CASTREDTGELFF TGTGCCAGCACGCGGGAGGACACCGGGGAGCTGTTTTTT
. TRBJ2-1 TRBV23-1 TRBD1 CASSHQRQGAKHEQFF TGCGCCAGCAGTCATCAGCGACAGGGGGCGAAGCATGAGCAGTTCTTC
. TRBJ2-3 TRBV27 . CASRGHATDTQYF TGTGCCAGCAGGGGACACGCCACAGATACGCAGTATTTT
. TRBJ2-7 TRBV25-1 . CASSSPRLDSYEQYF TGTGCCAGCAGTTCCCCCAGACTAGACTCCTACGAGCAGTACTTC
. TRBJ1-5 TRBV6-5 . CASSYGRGNQPQHF TGTGCCAGCAGTTACGGCAGGGGCAATCAGCCCCAGCATTTT
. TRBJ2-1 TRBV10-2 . CASSRGGLTNEQFF TGCGCCAGCAGTAGAGGCGGGCTAACAAATGAGCAGTTCTTC
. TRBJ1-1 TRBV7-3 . CASSLSWNTEAFF TGTGCCAGCAGCTTATCCTGGAACACTGAAGCTTTCTTT
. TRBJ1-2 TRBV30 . CAWDRNYGYTF TGTGCCTGGGACAGGAATTATGGCTACACCTTC
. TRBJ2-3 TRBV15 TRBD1 CATSRDRRTDTQYF TGTGCCACCAGTCGGGACAGACGCACAGATACGCAGTATTTT
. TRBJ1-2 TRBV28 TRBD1 CASSRPGQGFYGYTF TGTGCCAGCAGCCGCCCGGGACAGGGCTTCTATGGCTACACCTTC
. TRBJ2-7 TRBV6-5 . CASSSGQPAGRQYF TGTGCCAGCAGTTCTGGACAGCCGGCTGGACGGCAGTACTTC
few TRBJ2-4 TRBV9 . CASSVGAGEGSIQYF TGTGCCAGCAGCGTAGGGGCAGGGGAAGGAAGCATTCAGTACTTC